This TCR beta chain was sequenced for a study of chemoradiotherapy in HPV16-positive cancers. The study's findings and limits: Candidate HPV-specific clones and E7-related TCR motifs grew in tumor during treatment.

This clone was counted only a few times. Its antigen is not identified. CDR1 is LGHNA, CDR2 YNFKEQ, per germline. V lost 4 bases to trimming and J lost 0 bases, with 16 bases between them. CDR3 length: 17 amino acids. Generated by immunoSEQ multiplex PCR, the TCRdb table keeps only in-frame clones and is missing some. The top ten hold roughly 17% of the sample, which has 1,200 or so clones, 35% to 55% seen once. Sample collection occurred from a patient who underwent chemoradiotherapy. This rearrangement joins TRBV4-2 to TRBJ1-3; D perhaps matches TRBD1 (6 bases). The sequence was obtained from a human donor with HPV-associated anogenital cancer. In DNA, the CDR3 is TGTGCCAGCAGCCGAGAGGTACAGGGAGTCTCTGGAAACACCATATATTTT. Its protein is CASSREVQGVSGNTIYF.